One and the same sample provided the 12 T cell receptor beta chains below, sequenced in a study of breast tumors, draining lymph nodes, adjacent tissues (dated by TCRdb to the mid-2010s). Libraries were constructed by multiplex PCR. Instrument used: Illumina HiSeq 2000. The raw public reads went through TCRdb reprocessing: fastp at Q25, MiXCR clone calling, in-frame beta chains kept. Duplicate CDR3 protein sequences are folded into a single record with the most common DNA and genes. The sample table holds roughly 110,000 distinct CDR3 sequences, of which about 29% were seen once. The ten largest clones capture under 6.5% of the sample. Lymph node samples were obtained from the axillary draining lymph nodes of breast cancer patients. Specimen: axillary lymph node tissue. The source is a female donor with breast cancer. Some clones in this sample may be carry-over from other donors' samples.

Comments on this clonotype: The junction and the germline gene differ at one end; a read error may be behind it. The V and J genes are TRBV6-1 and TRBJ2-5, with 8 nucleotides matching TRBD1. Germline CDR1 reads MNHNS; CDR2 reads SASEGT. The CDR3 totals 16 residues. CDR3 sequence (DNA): TGTGCCAGCAGTCACGGGACAGGCCGGGGTGAAGAGACCAAGTACTTC. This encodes CASSHGTGRGEETKYF.

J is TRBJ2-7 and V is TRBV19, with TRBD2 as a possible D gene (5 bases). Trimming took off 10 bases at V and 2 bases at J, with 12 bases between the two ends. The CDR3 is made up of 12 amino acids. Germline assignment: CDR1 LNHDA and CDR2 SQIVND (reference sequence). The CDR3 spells CATAASPYEQYF. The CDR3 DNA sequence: TGTGCCACTGCCGCTAGCCCCTACGAGCAGTACTTC.

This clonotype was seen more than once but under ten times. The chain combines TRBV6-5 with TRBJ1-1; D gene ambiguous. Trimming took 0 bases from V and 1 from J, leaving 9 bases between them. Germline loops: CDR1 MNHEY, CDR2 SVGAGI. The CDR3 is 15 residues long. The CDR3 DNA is TGTGCCAGCAGTTACTCGTGGCAGTCGAACACTGAAGCTTTCTTT. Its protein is CASSYSWQSNTEAFF.

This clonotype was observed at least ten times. This CDR3 is CASSEYEKLFF. CDR3 DNA: TGTGCCAGCAGTGAATACGAAAAACTGTTTTTT. J is TRBJ1-4 and V is TRBV25-1, with D unresolved. The CDR3 length is 11 residues. CDR1 is MGHDK, CDR2 SYGVNS, per germline. Trimming shortened V by 0 bases and J by 8 bases, and 1 base separated the two germline ends.

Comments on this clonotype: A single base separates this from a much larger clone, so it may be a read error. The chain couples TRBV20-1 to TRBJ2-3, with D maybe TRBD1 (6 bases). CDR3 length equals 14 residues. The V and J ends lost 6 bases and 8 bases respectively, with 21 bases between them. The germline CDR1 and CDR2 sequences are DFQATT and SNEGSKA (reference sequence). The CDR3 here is CSAIDPYRAATQYF. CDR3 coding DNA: TGCAGTGCCATCGACCCGTACAGGGCAGCTACGCAGTATTTT.

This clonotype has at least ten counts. The CDR3 bases are TGCAGTGCCACCAGGGGACAGGGCAATCAGCCCCAGCATTTT. It translates to CSATRGQGNQPQHF. V usage is TRBV20-1 and J usage is TRBJ1-5, with TRBD1 matching 8 bases. CDR3 length equals 14 residues. V lost 6 bases and J lost 2; bases outside the gene matches: 6. Germline V gene data show CDR1 as DFQATT and CDR2 as SNEGSKA (reference sequence).

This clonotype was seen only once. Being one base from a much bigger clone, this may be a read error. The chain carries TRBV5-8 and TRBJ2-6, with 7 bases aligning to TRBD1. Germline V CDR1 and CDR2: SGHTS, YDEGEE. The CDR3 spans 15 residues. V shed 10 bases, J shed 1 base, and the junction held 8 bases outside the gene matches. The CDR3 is CAGNEQGSGANVLTF. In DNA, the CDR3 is TGTGCCGGCAACGAACAGGGGTCTGGGGCCAACGTCCTGACTTTC. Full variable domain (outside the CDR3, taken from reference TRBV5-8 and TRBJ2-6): EAGVTQSPTHLIKTRGQQATLRCSPISGHTSVYWYQQALGLGLQFLLWYDEGEERNRGNFPPRFSGRQFPNYSSELNVNALELEDSALYLCAGNEQGSGANVLTFGAGSRLTVL.

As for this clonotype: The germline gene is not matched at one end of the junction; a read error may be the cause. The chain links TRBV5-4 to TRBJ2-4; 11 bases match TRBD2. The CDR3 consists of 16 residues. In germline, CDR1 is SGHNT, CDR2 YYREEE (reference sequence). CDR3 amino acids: CAGSASSGRTKNIQYF. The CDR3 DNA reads TGTGCCGGCAGCGCATCTAGCGGGAGGACCAAAAACATTCAGTACTTC.

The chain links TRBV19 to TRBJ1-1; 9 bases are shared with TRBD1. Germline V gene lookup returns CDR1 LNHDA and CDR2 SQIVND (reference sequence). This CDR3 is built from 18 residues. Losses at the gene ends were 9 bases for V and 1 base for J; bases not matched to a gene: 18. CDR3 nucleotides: TGTGCCAGCACTGGTGGGACAGGGTCAGGGATAAGGAACACTGAAGCTTTCTTT. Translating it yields CASTGGTGSGIRNTEAFF.

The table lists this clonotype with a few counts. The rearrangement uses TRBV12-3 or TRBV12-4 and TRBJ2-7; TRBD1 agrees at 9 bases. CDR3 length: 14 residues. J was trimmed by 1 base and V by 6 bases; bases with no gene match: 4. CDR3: CASRGGQGSYEQYF. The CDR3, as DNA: TGTGCCAGCAGGGGCGGACAGGGGTCCTACGAGCAGTACTTC.

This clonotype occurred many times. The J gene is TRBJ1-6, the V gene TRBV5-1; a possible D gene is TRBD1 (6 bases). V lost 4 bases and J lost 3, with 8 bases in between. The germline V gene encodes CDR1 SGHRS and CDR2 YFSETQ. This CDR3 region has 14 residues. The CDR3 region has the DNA TGCGCCAGCAGCATGGACAGCTATAATTCACCCCTCCACTTT. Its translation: CASSMDSYNSPLHF.

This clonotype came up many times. Here the CDR3 DNA reads TGTGCCAGCAGCCTAGGGTTTAGCGGGAGCAATGAGCAGTTCTTC. Residues: CASSLGFSGSNEQFF. The V call is TRBV7-9, the J call TRBJ2-1; 9 nucleotides align to TRBD2. V trimming: 5 bases; J trimming: 6 bases; junction bases outside the gene matches: 8. The CDR3 consists of 15 residues. CDR1 is SEHNR and CDR2 is FQNEAQ in the germline V gene (reference sequence).